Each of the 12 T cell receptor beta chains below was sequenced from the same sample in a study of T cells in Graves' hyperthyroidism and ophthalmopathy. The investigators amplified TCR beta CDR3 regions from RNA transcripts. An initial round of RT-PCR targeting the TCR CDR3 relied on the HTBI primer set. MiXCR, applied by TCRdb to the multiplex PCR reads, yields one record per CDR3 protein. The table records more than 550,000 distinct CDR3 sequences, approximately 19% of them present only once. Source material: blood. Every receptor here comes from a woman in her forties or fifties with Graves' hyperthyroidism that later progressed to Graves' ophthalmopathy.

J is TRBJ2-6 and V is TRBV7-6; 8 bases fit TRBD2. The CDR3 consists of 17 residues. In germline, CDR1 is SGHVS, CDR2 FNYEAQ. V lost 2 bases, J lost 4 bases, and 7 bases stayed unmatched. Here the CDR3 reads CASSLPPGGAGANVLTF. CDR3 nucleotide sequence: TGTGCCAGCAGCTTACCCCCGGGGGGGGCCGGGGCCAACGTCCTGACTTTC.

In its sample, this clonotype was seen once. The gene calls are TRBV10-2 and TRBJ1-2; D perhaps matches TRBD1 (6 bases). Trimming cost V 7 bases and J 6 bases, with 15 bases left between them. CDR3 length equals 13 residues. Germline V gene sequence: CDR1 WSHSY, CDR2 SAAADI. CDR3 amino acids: CASTNRALDGYTF. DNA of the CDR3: TGCGCCAGCACCAACAGGGCTCTGGATGGCTACACCTTC.

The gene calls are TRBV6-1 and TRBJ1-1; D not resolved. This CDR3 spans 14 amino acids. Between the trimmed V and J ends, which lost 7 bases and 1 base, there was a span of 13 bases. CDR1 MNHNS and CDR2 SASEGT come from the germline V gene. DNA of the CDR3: TGTGCCAGCACCTGGGGTCGGGGGAACACTGAAGCTTTCTTT. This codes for CASTWGRGNTEAFF.

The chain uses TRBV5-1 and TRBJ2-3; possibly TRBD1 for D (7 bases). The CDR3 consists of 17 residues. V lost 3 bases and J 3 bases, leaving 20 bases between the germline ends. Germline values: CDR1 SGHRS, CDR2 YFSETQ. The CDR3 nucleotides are TGCGCCAGCAGCTCGCGGACAGGAGGGGTAAGAACAGATACGCAGTATTTT. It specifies CASSSRTGGVRTDTQYF.

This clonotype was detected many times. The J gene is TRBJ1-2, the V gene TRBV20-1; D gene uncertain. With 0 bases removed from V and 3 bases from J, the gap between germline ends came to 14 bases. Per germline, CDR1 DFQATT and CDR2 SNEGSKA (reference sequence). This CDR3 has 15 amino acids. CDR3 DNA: TGCAGTGCTAGAGATCTCGAGGACGGAGACTATGGCTACACCTTC. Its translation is CSARDLEDGDYGYTF.

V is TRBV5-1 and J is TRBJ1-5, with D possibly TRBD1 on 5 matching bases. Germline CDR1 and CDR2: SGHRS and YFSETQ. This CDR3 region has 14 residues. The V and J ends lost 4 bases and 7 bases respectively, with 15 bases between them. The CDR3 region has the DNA TGCGCCAGCAGCCCCCGGGGGGGGAGGCAGCCCCAGCATTTT. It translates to CASSPRGGRQPQHF.

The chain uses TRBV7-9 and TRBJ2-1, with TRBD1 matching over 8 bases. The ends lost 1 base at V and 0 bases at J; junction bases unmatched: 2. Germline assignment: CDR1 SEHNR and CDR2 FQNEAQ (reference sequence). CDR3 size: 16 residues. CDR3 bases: TGTGCCAGCAGCTTAGGGACAGGGTACTCCTACAATGAGCAGTTCTTC. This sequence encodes CASSLGTGYSYNEQFF.

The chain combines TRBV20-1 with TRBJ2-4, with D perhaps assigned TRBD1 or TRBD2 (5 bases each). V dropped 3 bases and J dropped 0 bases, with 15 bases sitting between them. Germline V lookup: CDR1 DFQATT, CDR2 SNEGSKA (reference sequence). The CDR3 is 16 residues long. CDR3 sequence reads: CSASRGSSLAKNIQYF. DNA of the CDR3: TGCAGTGCTAGTCGGGGCAGCTCGTTAGCCAAAAACATTCAGTACTTC.

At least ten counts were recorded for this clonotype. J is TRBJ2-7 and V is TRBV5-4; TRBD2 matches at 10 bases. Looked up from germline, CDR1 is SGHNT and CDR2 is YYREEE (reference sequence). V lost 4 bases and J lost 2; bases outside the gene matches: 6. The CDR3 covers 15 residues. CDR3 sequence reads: CASSPKTSGAYEQYF. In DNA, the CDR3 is TGTGCCAGCAGCCCAAAAACTAGCGGGGCCTACGAGCAGTACTTC.

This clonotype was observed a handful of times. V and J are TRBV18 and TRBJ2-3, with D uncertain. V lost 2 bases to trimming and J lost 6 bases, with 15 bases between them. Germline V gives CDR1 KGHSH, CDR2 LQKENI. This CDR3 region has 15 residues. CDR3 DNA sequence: TGTGCCAGCTCACCAGACAATGAGAGATCCGATACGCAGTATTTT. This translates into CASSPDNERSDTQYF.

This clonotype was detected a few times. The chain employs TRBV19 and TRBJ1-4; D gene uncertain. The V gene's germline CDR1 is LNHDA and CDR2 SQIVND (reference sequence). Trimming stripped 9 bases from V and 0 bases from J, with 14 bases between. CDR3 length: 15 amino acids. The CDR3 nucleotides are TGTGCCAGCAAACCCGACGGTTCAACTAATGAAAAACTGTTTTTT. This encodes CASKPDGSTNEKLFF.

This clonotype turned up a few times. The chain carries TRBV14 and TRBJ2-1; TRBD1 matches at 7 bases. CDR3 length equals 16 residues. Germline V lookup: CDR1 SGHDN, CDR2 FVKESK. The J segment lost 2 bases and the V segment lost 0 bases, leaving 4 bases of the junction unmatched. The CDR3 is CASSQERGGAYNEQFF. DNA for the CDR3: TGTGCCAGCAGCCAAGAAAGAGGGGGCGCCTACAATGAGCAGTTCTTC.